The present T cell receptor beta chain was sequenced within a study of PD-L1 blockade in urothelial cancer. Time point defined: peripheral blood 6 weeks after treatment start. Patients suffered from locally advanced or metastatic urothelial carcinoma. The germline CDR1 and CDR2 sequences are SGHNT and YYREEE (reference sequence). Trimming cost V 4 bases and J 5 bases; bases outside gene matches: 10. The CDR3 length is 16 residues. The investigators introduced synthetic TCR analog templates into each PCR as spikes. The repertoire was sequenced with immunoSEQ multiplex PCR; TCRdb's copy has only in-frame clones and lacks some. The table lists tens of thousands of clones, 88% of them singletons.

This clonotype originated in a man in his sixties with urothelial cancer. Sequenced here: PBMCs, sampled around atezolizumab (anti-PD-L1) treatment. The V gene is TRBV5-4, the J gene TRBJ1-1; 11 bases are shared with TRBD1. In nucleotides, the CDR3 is TGTGCCAGCAGCCCGGACAGGGGGCTGGTTGGTACTGAAGCTTTCTTT. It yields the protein CASSPDRGLVGTEAFF.